This T cell receptor (beta chain) emerged from a study of T cell clonality in common variable immunodeficiency (dated by TCRdb to the mid-2010s). What the study reported, not specific to this receptor: Fewer TCRbeta clones were shared among CVID subjects than among healthy controls (p < 0.0001). Even though DNA input was equal, the average per sample came to roughly 80,000 unique sequences for controls compared with some 29,000 for CVID samples. According to the authors, figuring out what caused the increased clonality in CVID would require sequencing the repertoires of T cell subpopulations. Reportedly, TCRbeta sequences from CVID had fewer deletions and N-nucleotide insertions, and highly modified clones with 13 or more V deletions were absent from CVID. Increased TCRbeta clonality was found in CVID subjects compared with healthy controls (t-test p = 0.018), with the increase being most characteristic of about a third of subjects. Differences among patients in the CVID cohort limited the correlations between repertoire features and clinical complications.

This clone has at least ten counts. Its antigen remains undetermined. The read ends 3 residues before the CDR3 terminus; that terminus is restored from the germline J gene. Most CVID patients and most healthy controls were of Caucasian heritage. Heparinized peripheral whole blood samples of about 5 to 8 ml were obtained from each donor. TCRbeta CDR3 repertoires were sequenced from genomic DNA of adults with common variable immune deficiency (CVID) and healthy adult controls. There were about 22 healthy adult volunteers in the control group (around 12 female and some ten male), ranging in age from 23 to 66 years, with a mean age of roughly 35. Diluted blood was density-centrifuged over Hypaque 1077 or Ficoll-Paque to isolate peripheral blood mononuclear cells. Genomic DNA was extracted from unsorted mononuclear cells by Qiagen column purification or by a centrifugation-based method. CVID samples and control samples contributed equivalent amounts of genomic DNA as sequencing input. For every sample, a 60 bp segment covering the rearranged TCRbeta CDR3 region was amplified and then sequenced. The immunoSEQ assay, a bias-corrected multiplex PCR combined with high-throughput sequencing, was used for TCRbeta amplification. From the authors' description of their analysis: Every unique nucleotide sequence counted as a clone and was annotated with V, D and J genes, copy number and frequency. Sequences were labeled productive if in frame, and non-productive if out of frame or containing stop codons. As previously described, Shannon's entropy was used to calculate clonality. Mean CDR3 Kyte-Doolittle hydropathy was derived from the predicted amino acid sequences of productive clones. Scaled V gene usage was hierarchically clustered using Manhattan distance and complete linkage with the R hclust function. Sharing of clones by CDR3 amino acid sequence was evaluated through resampling of 12 repertoires per group over 100 rounds. The repertoires were screened for some 69 published EBV-specific TCRbeta sequences and a few hundred published CMV-specific TCRbeta sequences. After two CVID samples that produced fewer than 10,000 sequences were dropped from the analysis, around 40 CVID repertoires remained. TCRdb's version of the immuneACCESS table is confined to in-frame rearrangements and falls short of the full clone set. An unresolved V gene accounts for under half of the shortfall where checked; the remainder is of unknown origin. D and trimming come from the DNA, and the V and J calls and clone size come from that table. The sample records about 35,000 clones, none occurring a single time. Together, the top ten hold approximately 3.6% of the sample.

The junction carries 17 bases between V and J, which are trimmed by 7 bases and 8 bases respectively. The CDR3 spans 14 residues, from the cysteine through the phenylalanine. The DNA has 33 bases, all within the CDR3, and is read from base 1. The germline V gene (reference sequence) yields LNHDA for CDR1 and SQIVND for CDR2. The clonotype was recovered from a person aged 18-70 years in good health. The chain links TRBV19 with TRBJ1-4; the D gene lacks a confident call. The sequenced material came from peripheral blood mononuclear cells. The DNA read from the CDR3 is TGTGCCAGTACCGATACACCCTCGGGGGAAAAA. Translated, this gives CASTDTPSGEK. The whole CDR3 sequence is CASTDTPSGEKLFF. Joined to the reference TRBV19 and TRBJ1-4 proteins, this CDR3 gives the full variable domain: DGGITQSPKYLFRKEGQNVTLSCEQNLNHDAMYWYRQDPGQGLRLIYYSQIVNDFQKGDIAEGYSVSREKKESFPLTVTSAQKNPTAFYLCASTDTPSGEKLFFGSGTQLSVL.